Below are 14 T cell receptor beta chains sequenced from a single sample in a study of blood T cell repertoires in COVID-19. Using immunoSEQ multiplex PCR, the repertoire was profiled, and TCRdb retains in-frame clones only, with some absent. The sample has around 270,000 clones, 85% to 90% seen once. Source material: peripheral blood. These receptors originate from a woman aged 60-75 years with COVID-19, enrolled during active disease.

V gene TRBV5-1 combines with J gene TRBJ2-1; 9 bases map to TRBD2. The CDR3 totals 14 residues. J was trimmed by 10 bases and V by 1 base; bases with no gene match: 6. The germline V gene encodes CDR1 SGHRS and CDR2 YFSETQ. CDR3 in DNA: TGCGCCAGCAGCTTGATTGCGGGAGGGGGGGAGCAGTTCTTC. Its translation is CASSLIAGGGEQFF.

The gene calls are TRBV11-2 and TRBJ2-1, with 12 bases matching TRBD2. CDR1 is SGHAT and CDR2 is FQNNGV in the germline V gene. V shed 1 base and J 4 bases; nucleotides not matched to a gene: 5. This CDR3 comprises 17 residues. The CDR3 region has the DNA TGTGCCAGCAGCTTAGGGCCTAGCGGGAGGGGATACAATGAGCAGTTCTTC. It yields the protein CASSLGPSGRGYNEQFF.

Only a few counts were recorded for this clone. CDR3 amino acids: CASSLFGQTEAFF. In DNA, the CDR3 is TGTGCCAGCAGTTTATTTGGTCAGACAGAAGCTTTCTTT. The V and J genes are TRBV27 and TRBJ1-1; D is unclear. The CDR3 covers 13 residues. The germline V and J ends were trimmed by 1 base and 8 bases, with 11 bases remaining between them. Per the germline V gene, CDR1 is MNHEY and CDR2 is SMNVEV (reference sequence).

The chain recombines TRBV10-3 with TRBJ1-6, with no clear D. Trimming removed 3 bases at V and 10 bases at J, with 10 bases between. CDR3 length: 13 residues. Looked up from germline, CDR1 is ENHRY and CDR2 is SYGVKD. The CDR3 is CAISDALSSPLHF. CDR3 coding DNA: TGTGCCATCAGTGATGCGTTGTCGTCACCCCTCCACTTT.

This chain links TRBV6-5 with TRBJ2-5; a weak D match, TRBD1 (6 bases). CDR1 is MNHEY, CDR2 SVGAGI, per germline. The germline V and J ends were trimmed by 2 bases and 5 bases, with 12 bases remaining between them. This CDR3 has 14 amino acids. CDR3 in DNA: TGTGCCAGCAGTTACACAGGGAGCGGTGAGACCCAGTACTTC. Translated: CASSYTGSGETQYF.

This clone has more than one count but fewer than ten. V and J are TRBV5-4 and TRBJ2-1; TRBD1 is a possible D gene (8 bases). Per germline, CDR1 SGHNT and CDR2 YYREEE (reference sequence). V was shortened by 3 bases and J by 7 bases, with 17 bases between the two germline ends. This CDR3 is built from 15 residues. CDR3: CASSWRNRGGNEQFF. Here the CDR3 DNA reads TGTGCCAGCAGCTGGAGAAACAGGGGGGGAAATGAGCAGTTCTTC.

The chain recombines TRBV28 with TRBJ1-3; D gene ambiguous. Germline CDR1 reads MDHEN; CDR2 reads SYDVKM. The CDR3 totals 15 residues. The ends were cut back, 10 bases at V and 0 bases at J, with 16 bases in the middle. CDR3 residues: CATSPRRSSGNTIYF. In nucleotides, the CDR3 is TGTGCCACCTCCCCCCGCCGGAGCTCTGGAAACACCATATATTTT. Drawing the rest from reference TRBV28 and TRBJ1-3, the complete variable domain is DVKVTQSSRYLVKRTGEKVFLECVQDMDHENMFWYRQDPGLGLRLIYFSYDVKMKEKGDIPEGYSVSREKKERFSLILESASTNQTSMYLCATSPRRSSGNTIYFGEGSWLTVV.

The V and J genes are TRBV6-1 and TRBJ1-2, with a tentative D call TRBD1 (6 bases). The CDR3 is made up of 15 amino acids. CDR1 is MNHNS and CDR2 is SASEGT in the germline V gene. The ends were cut back, 2 bases at V and 4 bases at J, with 14 bases in the middle. The CDR3 DNA reads TGTGCCAGCAGTGAATATCGGGGGGCGGGCTATGGCTACACCTTC. It is translated as CASSEYRGAGYGYTF.

CDR3 protein: CASSLGRRTGGGYTF. CDR3 bases: TGTGCCAGTAGTCTCGGGCGGCGGACAGGGGGCGGCTACACCTTC. The chain combines TRBV19 with TRBJ1-2; 11 bases line up with TRBD1. J gave up 8 bases and V 5 bases, and 10 bases lay outside the gene matches. CDR1 and CDR2 from the germline V gene are LNHDA and SQIVND (reference sequence). The CDR3 is 15 residues long.

The chain has TRBV10-1 and TRBJ1-6; the D is unclear. V gave up 9 bases and J gave up 0 bases, with 18 bases separating them. Germline loops: CDR1 WNHNN, CDR2 SYGVQD (reference sequence). This CDR3 is built from 17 residues. DNA for the CDR3: TGCGCCAGACCGTACCGGAGGACTTTCTCCTATAATTCACCCCTCCACTTT. Protein sequence: CARPYRRTFSYNSPLHF.

The V gene is TRBV29-1, the J gene TRBJ2-5; 10 nucleotides line up with TRBD2. The CDR3 extends over 14 amino acids. Looked up from germline, CDR1 is SQVTM and CDR2 is ANQGSEA. The junction had 5 bases not matched to a gene; V was cut back by 6 bases and J by 1 base. CDR3 in amino acids: CSVASGGLQETQYF. In DNA form, the CDR3 reads TGCAGCGTCGCTAGCGGGGGCCTCCAAGAGACCCAGTACTTC.

The chain recombines TRBV5-4 with TRBJ1-2, with 9 bases matching TRBD1. V was clipped by 4 bases and J by 6 bases; unmatched bases: 10. Germline loops: CDR1 SGHNT, CDR2 YYREEE (reference sequence). The CDR3 sequence is 15 residues long. The CDR3 DNA follows: TGTGCCAGCAGCCTGCGCCGACAGGGGGTGCATGGCTACACCTTC. Its protein is CASSLRRQGVHGYTF.

The chain employs TRBV30 and TRBJ2-1; 8 bases are a match to TRBD2. The CDR3 covers 14 residues. The V gene end was trimmed by 3 bases and the J gene end by 6 bases; junction bases not matched to a gene: 7. Germline values: CDR1 GTSNPN, CDR2 SVGIG (reference sequence). The DNA for the CDR3 is TGTGCCTGGAGGGACGGCGGGAGGCCCAATGAGCAGTTCTTC. Translating it yields CAWRDGGRPNEQFF.

The V and J genes are TRBV14 and TRBJ2-3; D is unclear. With 5 bases removed from V and 5 bases from J, the gap between germline ends came to 5 bases. Germline V gives CDR1 SGHDN, CDR2 FVKESK. There are 11 residues in the CDR3. CDR3 sequence (DNA): TGTGCCAGCAGCTTCCGAGATACGCAGTATTTT. It is translated as CASSFRDTQYF.